These 9 T cell receptor beta chains were sequenced from one sample in a study of blood T cell repertoires in COVID-19. The method was immunoSEQ multiplex PCR; TCRdb's version includes in-frame clones alone and lacks a portion of them. Found here are approximately 180,000 clones, 70% to 90% of them singletons; the top ten hold around 4.8%. Sequencing used peripheral blood. Source of these receptors: a human donor in a cohort sampled during active COVID-19.

CDR3 region: CASSYGTLNTEAFF. Written as DNA, the CDR3 is TGTGCCAGCAGTTATGGGACATTGAACACTGAAGCTTTCTTT. This chain joins TRBV7-9 and TRBJ1-1; D perhaps matches TRBD1 (6 bases). The germline CDR1 and CDR2 sequences are SEHNR and FQNEAQ (reference sequence). Trimming removed 6 bases from V and 0 bases from J, with 11 bases in between. CDR3 length equals 14 residues.

Remarks on this clone: This sample includes further DNA sequences coding for the same CDR3. The chain combines TRBV6-6 with TRBJ2-7, with 7 bases aligning to TRBD1. CDR1 MNHNY and CDR2 SVGAGI come from the germline V gene (reference sequence). J gave up 3 bases and V 6 bases, and 8 bases lay outside the gene matches. The CDR3 spans 14 residues. CDR3 bases: TGTGCCAGCAGCCTACAGGGGATCCTCTACGAGCAGTACTTC. Translating gives CASSLQGILYEQYF.

The V and J genes are TRBV19 and TRBJ2-2; 7 nucleotides match TRBD2. The CDR3 runs to 14 residues. V was pared by 5 bases and J by 5 bases, with 5 bases of the junction left unmatched. The germline V gene encodes CDR1 LNHDA and CDR2 SQIVND (reference sequence). The CDR3 bases are TGTGCCAGTAGTCCTAGCGGAGCGACCGGGGAGCTGTTTTTT. It specifies CASSPSGATGELFF.

This chain uses TRBV19 with TRBJ2-7, with 10 positions matching TRBD2. Germline V CDR1 and CDR2: LNHDA, SQIVND (reference sequence). The CDR3 has 14 amino acids. Germline trimming cut 5 bases from V and 1 base from J; bases unmatched to any gene: 2. CDR3 in DNA: TGTGCCAGTAGTGGTAGCGGGGGGTCCTACGAGCAGTACTTC. This codes for CASSGSGGSYEQYF.

This chain links TRBV28 with TRBJ1-6; D unclear. The CDR3 is made up of 12 amino acids. CDR1 and CDR2 from the germline V gene are MDHEN and SYDVKM. Trimming removed 6 bases at V and 8 bases at J, with 8 bases between. The CDR3 here is CASRRGDSPLHF. The CDR3 DNA reads as TGTGCCAGCAGACGGGGAGATTCACCCCTCCACTTT.

The chain has TRBV18 and TRBJ1-5; unclear D gene. The V and J ends lost 5 bases and 4 bases respectively, with 12 bases between them. The germline V gene has CDR1 KGHSH and CDR2 LQKENI. The CDR3 length is 14 residues. CDR3 sequence: CASSELTTNQPQHF. The CDR3, as DNA: TGTGCCAGCTCAGAATTAACGACTAATCAGCCCCAGCATTTT. Variable domain in full (rest from reference TRBV18 and TRBJ1-5): NAGVMQNPRHLVRRRGQEARLRCSPMKGHSHVYWYRQLPEEGLKFMVYLQKENIIDESGMPKERFSAEFPKEGPSILRIQQVVRGDSAAYFCASSELTTNQPQHFGDGTRLSIL.

The rearrangement links TRBV9 to TRBJ2-5; 9 positions match TRBD2. Germline CDR1 is SGDLS and CDR2 is YYNGEE. The V segment lost 3 bases and the J segment 2 bases; nucleotides outside the gene matches: 5. There are 15 residues in the CDR3. DNA of the CDR3: TGTGCCAGCAGCGAAAGCGGGGGGCCTCAAGAGACCCAGTACTTC. It is translated as CASSESGGPQETQYF.

V is TRBV6-2 or TRBV6-3 and J is TRBJ2-7; D gene uncertain. The CDR3 runs 14 residues. V was shortened by 6 bases and J by 0 bases, with 12 bases between the two germline ends. Looked up from germline, CDR1 is MNHEY and CDR2 is SVGEGT. This CDR3 reads CASSPLADSYEQYF. DNA of the CDR3: TGTGCCAGCAGCCCGCTTGCGGACTCCTACGAGCAGTACTTC.

The V call is TRBV10-3, the J call TRBJ2-7; the D gene is possibly TRBD1 (6 bases). V shed 6 bases and J shed 3 bases, with 15 bases lying between them. This CDR3 spans 14 amino acids. The germline V gene has CDR1 ENHRY and CDR2 SYGVKD. CDR3 protein: CAISKQGSGYEQYF. DNA for the CDR3: TGTGCCATCAGCAAGCAGGGGTCTGGCTACGAGCAGTACTTC.